This TCR beta chain stems from a study of T cell responses to AZD1222 COVID-19 vaccine. The study's findings and limits: Clonal diversity may have been underestimated in mostly white British donors. After the peak T cell response, and only then, were repertoires sampled.

This CDR3 comprises 14 residues. The V gene lost 1 base and the J gene lost 0 bases, with 5 bases spanning the gap. In germline, CDR1 is LGHDT, CDR2 YNNKEL (reference sequence). Comment on this clone: The antigen remains undetermined.

Second-dose timings of about 4 or about 12 weeks were pooled. Repertoires were generated with immunoSEQ multiplex PCR, while TCRdb's copy carries only in-frame clones and drops some. The repertoire holds 150,000 to 200,000 clones, with about 86% as singletons. The rearrangement joins TRBV3-1 (or the pseudogene TRBV3-2) to TRBJ2-3; D call uncertain. The material was peripheral blood, obtained 28 days after the second AZD1222 dose. The TCR originated in an adult who received the AZD1222 COVID-19 vaccine. The CDR3 spells CASSQGASTDTQYF. In DNA form, the CDR3 reads TGTGCCAGCAGCCAAGGCGCTAGCACAGATACGCAGTATTTT.